This entry describes one TCR beta chain. What it binds is unknown. Germline V gives CDR1 SGHAT, CDR2 FQNNGV. The trim removed 5 bases at V and 5 bases at J, leaving 11 bases unmatched. There are 17 residues in the CDR3. Profiling relied on immunoSEQ multiplex PCR, and the TCRdb table lists in-frame clones only, not all of them. The repertoire has about 70,000 clones, 90% of them found once; the top ten carry roughly 1.3%. The sample is drawn from a study of graft-versus-host responses after intestinal transplantation. Study as a whole: Those transplanted obtained multivisceral, liver-intestinal, or isolated intestinal grafts. General observations from the study: GvH clonotypes were identified within recipient marrow, with a subset emerging first in ileum or blood.

The chain carries TRBV11-2 and TRBJ2-3; TRBD2 aligns across 12 bases. This TCR came from a human donor who received an intestinal transplant. Material: unstimulated CD8+ T cells sorted from spleen or lymph node cells, obtained before intestinal transplant. CDR3 nucleotide sequence: TGTGCCAGCAGCCGCACGCCTAGCGGGGGGGCCTTAGATACGCAGTATTTT. It is translated as CASSRTPSGGALDTQYF. Full variable domain (remainder filled in from reference TRBV11-2 and TRBJ2-3): EAGVAQSPRYKIIEKRQSVAFWCNPISGHATLYWYQQILGQGPKLLIQFQNNGVVDDSQLPKDRFSAERLKGVDSTLKIQPAKLEDSAVYLCASSRTPSGGALDTQYFGPGTRLTVL.